This is a list of T cell receptor beta chains from one sample in a study of response to subunit inactivated influenza vaccine. TCRdb processed the RT-PCR reads anew with MiXCR; each CDR3 protein has one entry. The table includes approximately 730,000 distinct CDR3 sequences, roughly 14% detected once. This specimen was PBMCs from blood, taken 14 days before vaccination. These receptors all come from a middle-aged man who received an inactivated influenza vaccine. Each CDR3 is given with its conserved first and last residue. The D gene is left open where the match is weak. The size of a clone is reported for some rows only, either as once, few or many, or as a class for expanded clones.

d_call	clone_size	cdr3_length	v_call	j_call	cdr3_aa	cdr3_nt
TRBD2	.	15	TRBV3-1	TRBJ2-7	CASSQLAGGLREQYF	TGTGCCAGCAGCCAATTAGCGGGGGGCCTGCGGGAGCAGTACTTC
.	many	13	TRBV7-2	TRBJ2-7	CASSAGLGVRQYF	TGTGCCAGCAGCGCGGGACTGGGGGTTCGGCAGTACTTC
.	.	16	TRBV28	TRBJ1-2	CASRAWGGDLNYGYTF	TGTGCCAGCAGGGCCTGGGGCGGGGATTTAAACTATGGCTACACCTTC
TRBD2	.	16	TRBV27	TRBJ2-3	CASSRIAGGHADTQYF	TGTGCCAGCAGCCGTATAGCGGGGGGGCATGCAGATACGCAGTATTTT
TRBD1	few	15	TRBV7-9	TRBJ2-3	CASSYPGQSTDTQYF	TGTGCCAGCAGCTATCCGGGACAGAGCACAGATACGCAGTATTTT
TRBD1	few	18	TRBV12-3/TRBV12-4	TRBJ1-1	CASSEPATGVHMNTEAFF	TGTGCCAGCAGCGAACCCGCGACAGGGGTGCACATGAACACTGAAGCTTTCTTT
.	few	14	TRBV30	TRBJ2-2	CASSRAQSTGELFF	TGTGCCTCCTCCAGGGCGCAGAGCACCGGGGAGCTGTTTTTT
.	many	15	TRBV5-1	TRBJ2-2	CASSPRTTFTGELFF	TGCGCCAGCAGCCCCAGGACTACCTTCACCGGGGAGCTGTTTTTT
.	.	16	TRBV5-1	TRBJ2-2	CASSLGTGSNTGELFF	TGCGCCAGCAGCTTGGGTACAGGATCGAACACCGGGGAGCTGTTTTTT
.	.	16	TRBV14	TRBJ2-5	CASSQSRDLWGETQYF	TGTGCCAGCAGCCAGAGCCGGGACCTATGGGGTGAGACCCAGTACTTC
.	.	14	TRBV6-1	TRBJ1-5	CASRDMRVNQPQHF	TGTGCCAGCAGGGACATGAGGGTCAATCAGCCCCAGCATTTT
.	.	13	TRBV15	TRBJ2-2	CATRAEGAGELFF	TGTGCCACCAGAGCCGAAGGGGCCGGGGAGCTGTTTTTT
TRBD1	.	15	TRBV7-3	TRBJ2-3	CASSAGTGRTDTQYF	TGTGCCAGCAGCGCCGGGACAGGGAGGACAGATACGCAGTATTTT
.	.	14	TRBV4-3	TRBJ2-7	CASSQAQGTGEQYF	TGCGCCAGCAGCCAAGCCCAGGGGACGGGGGAGCAGTACTTC
.	.	14	TRBV12-3/TRBV12-4	TRBJ2-7	CASSFGGPEDEQYF	TGTGCCAGCAGTTTTGGGGGCCCGGAGGACGAGCAGTACTTC
TRBD2	few	18	TRBV4-3	TRBJ2-1	CASSQDIAGGALHNEQFF	TGCGCCAGCAGCCAAGATATTGCCGGGGGGGCTCTGCACAATGAGCAGTTCTTC
TRBD1	.	13	TRBV29-1	TRBJ2-3	CSTFGTGSDTQYF	TGCAGCACCTTCGGGACAGGGTCAGATACGCAGTATTTT
.	.	13	TRBV6-2/TRBV6-3	TRBJ1-2	CASSYLRRNGYTF	TGTGCCAGCAGTTACCTAAGGAGAAATGGCTACACCTTC
TRBD2	few	14	TRBV20-1	TRBJ2-3	CSATGLESADTQYF	TGCAGTGCCACCGGACTAGAATCGGCAGATACGCAGTATTTT
.	.	12	TRBV2	TRBJ2-7	CASSGQQYEQYF	TGTGCCAGCAGCGGACAGCAGTACGAGCAGTACTTC
.	.	14	TRBV6-1	TRBJ2-5	CASRLSPGQETQYF	TGTGCCAGCAGACTCTCTCCTGGGCAAGAGACCCAGTACTTC
.	few	14	TRBV20-1	TRBJ2-1	CSASQARGLNEQFF	TGCAGTGCTAGTCAGGCAAGGGGGTTGAATGAGCAGTTCTTC
.	.	13	TRBV4-3	TRBJ2-7	CASSQDRGCEQYF	TGCGCCAGCAGCCAAGATCGCGGCTGCGAGCAGTACTTC
TRBD1	.	17	TRBV6-2/TRBV6-3	TRBJ2-1	CASALTPSTGYYNEQFF	TGTGCCAGCGCATTAACCCCCTCGACAGGGTACTACAATGAGCAGTTCTTC
TRBD2	many	18	TRBV5-1	TRBJ2-1	CASSLDRVSGIPYNEQFF	TGCGCCAGCAGCTTGGATCGGGTAAGCGGGATTCCCTACAATGAGCAGTTCTTC
TRBD2	.	16	TRBV5-1	TRBJ2-5	CASSRNPGTSQETQYF	TGCGCCAGCAGCCGAAACCCCGGGACTAGTCAGGAGACCCAGTACTTC
.	few	13	TRBV11-3	TRBJ2-2	CASSRKGGGELFF	TGTGCCAGCAGTCGAAAGGGGGGCGGGGAGCTGTTTTTT